These 15 T cell receptor beta chains were all obtained from the same sample, sequenced in a study of Ad26.COV2.S vaccination and SARS-CoV-2 variants. Indicated treatment: around 19 received Ad26.COV2.S at low or high dose, single or two shots; 5 received placebo; per-sample allocation not given. The samples were gathered on day 63 after the first injection of vaccine or placebo. The assay was immunoSEQ multiplex PCR, and TCRdb's table has in-frame clones only and misses some. Seen here are 380,000 or so clones, 88% observed once, and the top ten hold 6.4%. The source material was peripheral blood, sampled in a trial of Ad26.COV2.S vaccine versus placebo. Every receptor here comes from a person between 18 and 60 years old who received the Ad26.COV2.S COVID-19 vaccine or a placebo.

This chain joins TRBV9 and TRBJ1-2; D is perhaps TRBD1 (6 bases). Between the trimmed V and J ends, which lost 0 bases and 8 bases, there was a span of 20 bases. There are 16 residues in the CDR3. CDR1 and CDR2 (germline): SGDLS, YYNGEE. The CDR3 nucleotides are TGTGCCAGCAGCGTAGACAGGGCGAACGATCTATGGGGCTACACCTTC. Protein: CASSVDRANDLWGYTF.

The V call is TRBV20-1, the J call TRBJ2-5; tentatively, D is TRBD1 (6 bases). Trimming pared 3 bases from V and 2 bases from J, leaving 19 bases between. CDR1 is DFQATT and CDR2 is SNEGSKA in the germline V gene (reference sequence). The CDR3 covers 16 residues. The CDR3 sequence is CSASWINRVGQETQYF. CDR3 coding DNA: TGCAGTGCTAGTTGGATCAACAGGGTCGGTCAAGAGACCCAGTACTTC.

The chain recombines TRBV9 with TRBJ1-6, with D perhaps TRBD1 (5 bases). The CDR3 extends over 15 amino acids. Trimming cost V 4 bases and J 7 bases, with 15 bases left between them. CDR1 and CDR2 from the germline V gene are SGDLS and YYNGEE. The CDR3 nucleotides read TGTGCCAGCAGCCCCGTCGGGGGGAACAATTCACCCCTCCACTTT. Amino acid sequence: CASSPVGGNNSPLHF.

V usage is TRBV29-1 and J usage is TRBJ1-2; D gene uncertain. This CDR3 has 13 amino acids. The germline gives CDR1 SQVTM, CDR2 ANQGSEA. Deletions cut 0 bases from V and 4 bases from J, with 9 bases between. The CDR3 spells CSVEDHQLYGYTF. Written as DNA, the CDR3 is TGCAGCGTTGAAGATCACCAGCTCTATGGCTACACCTTC.

The V gene is TRBV5-5, the J gene TRBJ2-7; 8 bases map to TRBD2. Trimming at V came to 4 bases and at J to 4 bases, leaving 7 bases not matched to a gene. Germline V gives CDR1 SGHKS, CDR2 YYEKEE (reference sequence). The CDR3 covers 14 residues. The DNA for the CDR3 is TGTGCCAGCAGCCCCGTCGGGGGGGCGTACGAGCAGTACTTC. This translates into CASSPVGGAYEQYF.

The J gene is TRBJ2-2, the V gene TRBV5-1, with unresolved D. The CDR3 is 15 residues long. Trimming stripped 4 bases from V and 3 bases from J, with 13 bases between. Looked up from germline, CDR1 is SGHRS and CDR2 is YFSETQ. CDR3 DNA sequence: TGCGCCAGCAGCCGTACAGAGAGAGACACCGGGGAGCTGTTTTTT. It specifies CASSRTERDTGELFF.

CDR3 loop: CASSSEHRGFYGYTF. CDR3 nucleotides: TGTGCCAGCAGTTCAGAGCACAGGGGTTTTTATGGCTACACCTTC. The chain links TRBV11-2 to TRBJ1-2; 7 bases fit TRBD1. J lost 5 bases, V lost 6 bases, and 12 bases had no gene match. The germline V gene has CDR1 SGHAT and CDR2 FQNNGV. The CDR3 runs to 15 residues.

This clone was detected only a few times. The chain carries TRBV5-4 and TRBJ1-2, with unresolved D. Looked up from germline, CDR1 is SGHNT and CDR2 is YYREEE (reference sequence). With 0 bases removed from V and 4 bases from J, the gap between germline ends came to 10 bases. The CDR3 has 14 residues. The CDR3 protein is CASSLADPSYGYTF. DNA for the CDR3: TGTGCCAGCAGCTTGGCTGACCCCAGCTATGGCTACACCTTC.

The chain recombines TRBV28 with TRBJ1-6; D might be TRBD1 (6 bases). V lost 4 bases, J lost 9 bases, and 19 bases lay in between. The CDR3 has 16 residues. Germline CDR1 is MDHEN and CDR2 is SYDVKM. The CDR3 DNA sequence: TGTGCCAGCAGTTCCTCCGAGGGGGGCCACGGTTCACCCCTCCACTTT. It yields the protein CASSSSEGGHGSPLHF. Using reference TRBV28 and TRBJ1-6 for the parts outside the CDR3, the full variable domain is DVKVTQSSRYLVKRTGEKVFLECVQDMDHENMFWYRQDPGLGLRLIYFSYDVKMKEKGDIPEGYSVSREKKERFSLILESASTNQTSMYLCASSSSEGGHGSPLHFGNGTRLTVT.

V usage is TRBV28 and J usage is TRBJ2-5, with 8 bases lining up with TRBD1. V trimming: 4 bases; J trimming: 7 bases; junction bases outside the gene matches: 14. The CDR3 contains 16 residues. The germline CDR1 and CDR2 sequences are MDHEN and SYDVKM. In DNA, the CDR3 is TGTGCCAGCAGTTCACCCGCCGGACAGGGCCTCGGGACCCAGTACTTC. Amino acids: CASSSPAGQGLGTQYF. The full variable domain, with the rest looked up from reference TRBV28 and TRBJ2-5, is DVKVTQSSRYLVKRTGEKVFLECVQDMDHENMFWYRQDPGLGLRLIYFSYDVKMKEKGDIPEGYSVSREKKERFSLILESASTNQTSMYLCASSSPAGQGLGTQYFGPGTRLLVL.

A word on this clone: The sample contains more than one DNA sequence encoding this CDR3. The gene calls are TRBV11-3 and TRBJ1-1; no clear D gene. Trimming stripped 0 bases from V and 1 base from J, with 3 bases between. Germline V gene sequence: CDR1 SGHNT, CDR2 YENEEA. The CDR3 runs to 13 residues. The CDR3 DNA sequence: TGTGCCAGCAGCTTAGATGGGAACACTGAAGCTTTCTTT. It encodes CASSLDGNTEAFF. Full variable domain (remainder filled in from reference TRBV11-3 and TRBJ1-1): EAGVVQSPRYKIIEKKQPVAFWCNPISGHNTLYWYLQNLGQGPELLIRYENEEAVDDSQLPKDRFSAERLKGVDSTLKIQPAELGDSAVYLCASSLDGNTEAFFGQGTRLTVV.

J is TRBJ2-7 and V is TRBV7-2; D gene ambiguous. The germline V gene has CDR1 SGHTA and CDR2 FQGNSA. This CDR3 comprises 14 residues. Deletions cut 1 base from V and 2 bases from J, with 9 bases between. DNA for the CDR3: TGTGCCAGCAGCTTAGAAGCACGGACCTACGAGCAGTACTTC. Amino acids: CASSLEARTYEQYF.

Of note for this clone: The sample contains more than one DNA sequence encoding this CDR3. The V gene is TRBV5-1, the J gene TRBJ1-1; D gene ambiguous. The CDR3 length is 14 residues. Germline values: CDR1 SGHRS, CDR2 YFSETQ. V lost 3 bases and J 0 bases, leaving 9 bases between the germline ends. The CDR3 sequence: CASSSNTLNTEAFF. CDR3 DNA sequence: TGCGCCAGCAGCTCCAACACCCTGAACACTGAAGCTTTCTTT.

Of note for this clone: Other DNA sequences in the same sample also yield this CDR3. The chain recombines TRBV12-3 or TRBV12-4 with TRBJ2-1; TRBD2 aligns across 7 bases. This CDR3 has 13 residues. V lost 1 base and J lost 9; bases outside the gene matches: 3. CDR3: CASSLGLAGEQFF. The CDR3 bases are TGTGCCAGCAGTTTAGGACTAGCAGGTGAGCAGTTCTTC.

V gene TRBV4-3 combines with J gene TRBJ2-7; tentative D call: TRBD1 (6 bases). This CDR3 is 15 amino acids long. V was shortened by 2 bases and J by 3 bases, with 14 bases between the two germline ends. CDR1 is LGHNA, CDR2 YSLEER, per germline. Here the CDR3 reads CASSQSGVGGYEQYF. DNA of the CDR3: TGCGCCAGCAGCCAATCAGGGGTTGGGGGCTACGAGCAGTACTTC.